This TCR beta chain was sequenced for a study of early T cells in non-severe SARS-CoV-2 infection. At the level of the study: Bulk RNA isolated from unsorted whole blood underwent sequencing; chains were not paired.

There are 13 residues in the CDR3. V was pared by 5 bases and J by 7 bases, with 12 bases between. The sample holds many counts of this clonotype. Individually, cDNA molecules had unique molecular identifiers attached to them. TCRdb independently ran MiXCR on the 5' RACE reads; one entry per CDR3 protein. The table shows under 60,000 distinct CDR3 sequences, with 8% to 8.5% occurring only once. The chain recombines TRBV12-3 or TRBV12-4 with TRBJ1-5; tentative D call: TRBD1 (5 bases). The sequenced material came from whole blood. The receptor was isolated from an adult who was a healthcare worker with PCR-confirmed SARS-CoV-2 infection or an uninfected control (not recorded which). The CDR3 reads CASSGQRLQPQHF. The DNA of the CDR3 is TGTGCCAGCAGTGGACAAAGGTTGCAGCCCCAGCATTTT.